Listed here are 2 T cell receptor beta chains from one sample, sequenced in a study of radiotherapy plus CTLA-4 blockade in lung cancer. TCRdb's copy holds only in-frame clones and misses some; the assay was immunoSEQ multiplex PCR. This table holds around 110,000 clones, 81% found once. The sample here was peripheral blood, taken from a patient treated with radiotherapy plus ipilimumab. These TCRs come from a human donor with non-small cell lung cancer that progressed on radiotherapy plus ipilimumab. Some clones in this sample may be carry-over from other donors' samples.

The rearrangement joins TRBV7-3 to TRBJ1-1; D uncertain. V gave up 4 bases and J gave up 0 bases, with 6 bases separating them. Germline V lookup: CDR1 SGHTA, CDR2 FQGTGA. CDR3 length: 13 residues. CDR3 sequence (DNA): TGTGCCAGCAGCTCAGCTATGAACACTGAAGCTTTCTTT. Translation: CASSSAMNTEAFF.

J is TRBJ1-2 and V is TRBV4-2; tentatively, D is TRBD1 (6 bases). The length of the CDR3 is 13 residues. CDR1 and CDR2 from the germline V gene are LGHNA and YNFKEQ. V lost 3 bases, J lost 4 bases, and 9 bases lay in between. The CDR3 coding sequence is TGTGCCAGCAGCCATGGGGACACCTATGGCTACACCTTC. It is translated as CASSHGDTYGYTF.